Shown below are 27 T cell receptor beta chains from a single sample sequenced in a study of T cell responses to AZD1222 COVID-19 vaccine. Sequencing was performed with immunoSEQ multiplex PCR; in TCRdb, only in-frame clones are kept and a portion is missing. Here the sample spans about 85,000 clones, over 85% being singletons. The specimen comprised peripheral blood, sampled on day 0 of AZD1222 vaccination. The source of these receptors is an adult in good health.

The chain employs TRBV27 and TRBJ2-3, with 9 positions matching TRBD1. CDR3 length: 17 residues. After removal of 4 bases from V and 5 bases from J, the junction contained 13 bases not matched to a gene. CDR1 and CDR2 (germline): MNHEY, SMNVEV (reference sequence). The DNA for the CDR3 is TGTGCCAGCAGTTCTCGCACGCTACAGGGGGCGAGAGATACGCAGTATTTT. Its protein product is CASSSRTLQGARDTQYF.

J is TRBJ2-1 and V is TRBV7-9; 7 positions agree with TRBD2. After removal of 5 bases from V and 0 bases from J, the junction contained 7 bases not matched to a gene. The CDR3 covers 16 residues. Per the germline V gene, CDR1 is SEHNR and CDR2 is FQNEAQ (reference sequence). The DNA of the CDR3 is TGTGCCAGCAGCCCGGGCGGGGGACGCTCCTACAATGAGCAGTTCTTC. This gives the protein CASSPGGGRSYNEQFF. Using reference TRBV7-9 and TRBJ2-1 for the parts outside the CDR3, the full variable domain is DTGVSQNPRHKITKRGQNVTFRCDPISEHNRLYWYRQTLGQGPEFLTYFQNEAQLEKSRLLSDRFSAERPKGSFSTLEIQRTEQGDSAMYLCASSPGGGRSYNEQFFGPGTRLTVL.

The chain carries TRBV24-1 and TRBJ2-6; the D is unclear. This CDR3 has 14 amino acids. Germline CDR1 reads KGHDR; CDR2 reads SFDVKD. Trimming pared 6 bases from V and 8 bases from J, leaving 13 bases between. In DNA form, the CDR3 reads TGTGCCACCAGTCCCCCGAAACGTCCCAACGTCCTGACTTTC. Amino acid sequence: CATSPPKRPNVLTF.

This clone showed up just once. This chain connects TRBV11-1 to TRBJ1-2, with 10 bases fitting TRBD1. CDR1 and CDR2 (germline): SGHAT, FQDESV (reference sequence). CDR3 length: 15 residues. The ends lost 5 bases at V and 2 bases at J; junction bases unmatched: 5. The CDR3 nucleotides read TGTGCCAGCAGCCTTGGGACAGGGGCAAACTATGGCTACACCTTC. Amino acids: CASSLGTGANYGYTF.

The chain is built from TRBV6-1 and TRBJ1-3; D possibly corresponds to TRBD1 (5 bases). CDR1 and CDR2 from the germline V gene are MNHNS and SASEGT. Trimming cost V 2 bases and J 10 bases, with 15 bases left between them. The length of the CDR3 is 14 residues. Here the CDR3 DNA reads TGTGCCAGCAGTGAACCCGTACAGGAGGTTACCATATATTTT. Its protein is CASSEPVQEVTIYF.

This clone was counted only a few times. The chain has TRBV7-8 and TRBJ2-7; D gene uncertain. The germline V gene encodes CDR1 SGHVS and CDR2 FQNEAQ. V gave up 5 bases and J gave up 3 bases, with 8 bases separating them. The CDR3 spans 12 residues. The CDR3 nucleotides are TGTGCCAGCAGCCACGACCGCTACGAGCAGTACTTC. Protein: CASSHDRYEQYF.

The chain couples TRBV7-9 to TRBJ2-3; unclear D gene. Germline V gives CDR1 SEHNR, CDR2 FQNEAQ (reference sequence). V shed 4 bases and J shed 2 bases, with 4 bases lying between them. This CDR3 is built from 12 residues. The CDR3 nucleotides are TGTGCCAGCAGCTATCTCACAGATACGCAGTATTTT. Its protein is CASSYLTDTQYF.

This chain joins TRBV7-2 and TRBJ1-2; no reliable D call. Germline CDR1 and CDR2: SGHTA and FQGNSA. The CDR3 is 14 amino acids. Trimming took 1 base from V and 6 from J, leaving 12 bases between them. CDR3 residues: CASSLGFRENGYTF. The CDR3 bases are TGTGCCAGCAGCTTAGGTTTCCGGGAGAATGGCTACACCTTC.

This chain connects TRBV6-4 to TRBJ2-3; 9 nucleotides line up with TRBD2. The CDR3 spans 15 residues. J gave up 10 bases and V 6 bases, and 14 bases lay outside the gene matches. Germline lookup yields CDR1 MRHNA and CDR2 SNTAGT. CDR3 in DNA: TGTGCCAGCAGCCCGGGCGGGAGGGCCGCGGGATCGCAGTATTTT. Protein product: CASSPGGRAAGSQYF.

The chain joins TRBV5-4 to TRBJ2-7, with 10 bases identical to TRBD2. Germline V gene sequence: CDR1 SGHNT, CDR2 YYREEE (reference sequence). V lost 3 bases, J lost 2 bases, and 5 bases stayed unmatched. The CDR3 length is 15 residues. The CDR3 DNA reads TGTGCCAGCAGCTCCGGACTAGCGGATACCTACGAGCAGTACTTC. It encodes CASSSGLADTYEQYF.

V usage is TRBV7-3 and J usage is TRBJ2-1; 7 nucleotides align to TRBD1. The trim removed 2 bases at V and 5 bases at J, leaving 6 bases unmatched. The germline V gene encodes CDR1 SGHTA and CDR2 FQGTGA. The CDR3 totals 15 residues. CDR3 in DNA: TGTGCCAGCAGCTTAGGGACAGTTCGGGACAATGAGCAGTTCTTC. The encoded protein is CASSLGTVRDNEQFF.

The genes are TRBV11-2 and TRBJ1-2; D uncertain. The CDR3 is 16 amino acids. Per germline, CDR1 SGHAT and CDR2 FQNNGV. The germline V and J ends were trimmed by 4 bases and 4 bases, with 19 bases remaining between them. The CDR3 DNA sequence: TGTGCCAGCAGCTCCCAAGACCTGGGCCGCCGCTATGGCTACACCTTC. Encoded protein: CASSSQDLGRRYGYTF.

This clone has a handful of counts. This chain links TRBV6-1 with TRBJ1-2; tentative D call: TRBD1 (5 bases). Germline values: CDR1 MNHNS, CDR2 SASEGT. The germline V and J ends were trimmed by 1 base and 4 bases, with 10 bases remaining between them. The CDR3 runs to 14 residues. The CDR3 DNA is TGTGCCAGCAGTGAAGTGGGGGTGTTCTATGGCTACACCTTC. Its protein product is CASSEVGVFYGYTF.

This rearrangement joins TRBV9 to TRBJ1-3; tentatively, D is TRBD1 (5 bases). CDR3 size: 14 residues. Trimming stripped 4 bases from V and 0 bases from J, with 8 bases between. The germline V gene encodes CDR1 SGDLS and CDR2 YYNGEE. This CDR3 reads CASSPGTSGNTIYF. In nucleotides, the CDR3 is TGTGCCAGCAGCCCCGGGACCTCTGGAAACACCATATATTTT.

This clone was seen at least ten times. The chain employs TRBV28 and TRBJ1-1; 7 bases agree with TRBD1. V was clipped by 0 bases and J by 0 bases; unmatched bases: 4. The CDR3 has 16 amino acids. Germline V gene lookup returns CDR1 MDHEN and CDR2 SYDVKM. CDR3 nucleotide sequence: TGTGCCAGCAGTTTATGGTCAGGGGGGATGAACACTGAAGCTTTCTTT. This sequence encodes CASSLWSGGMNTEAFF. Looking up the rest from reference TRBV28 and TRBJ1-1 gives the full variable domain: DVKVTQSSRYLVKRTGEKVFLECVQDMDHENMFWYRQDPGLGLRLIYFSYDVKMKEKGDIPEGYSVSREKKERFSLILESASTNQTSMYLCASSLWSGGMNTEAFFGQGTRLTVV.

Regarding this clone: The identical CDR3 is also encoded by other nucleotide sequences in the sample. The CDR3, as DNA: TGTGCCAGCAGTCGACAGGGGGGAAATTCACCCCTCCACTTT. It encodes CASSRQGGNSPLHF. V and J are TRBV6-5 and TRBJ1-6; 9 nucleotides align to TRBD1. The CDR3 totals 14 residues. Germline V CDR1 and CDR2: MNHEY, SVGAGI. The J segment lost 7 bases and the V segment lost 5 bases, leaving 3 bases of the junction unmatched.

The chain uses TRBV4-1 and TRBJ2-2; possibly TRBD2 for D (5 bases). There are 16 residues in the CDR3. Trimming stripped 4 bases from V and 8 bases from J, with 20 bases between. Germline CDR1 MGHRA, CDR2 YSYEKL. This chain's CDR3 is CASSLQNGGEWGELFF. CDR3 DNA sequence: TGCGCCAGCAGCCTACAAAACGGAGGAGAATGGGGGGAGCTGTTTTTT.

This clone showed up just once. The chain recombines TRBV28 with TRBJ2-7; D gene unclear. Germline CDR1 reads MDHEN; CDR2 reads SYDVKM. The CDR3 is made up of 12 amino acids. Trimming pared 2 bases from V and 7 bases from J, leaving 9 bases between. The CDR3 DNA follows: TGTGCCAGCAGTTTAGGGCTATTTGAGCAGTACTTC. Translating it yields CASSLGLFEQYF. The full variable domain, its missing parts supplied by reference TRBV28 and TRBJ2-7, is DVKVTQSSRYLVKRTGEKVFLECVQDMDHENMFWYRQDPGLGLRLIYFSYDVKMKEKGDIPEGYSVSREKKERFSLILESASTNQTSMYLCASSLGLFEQYFGPGTRLTVT.

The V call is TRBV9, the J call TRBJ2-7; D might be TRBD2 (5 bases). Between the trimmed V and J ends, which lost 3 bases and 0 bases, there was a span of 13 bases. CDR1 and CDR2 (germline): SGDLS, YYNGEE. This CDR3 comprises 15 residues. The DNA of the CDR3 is TGTGCCAGCAGCGCGACCGGGGATAACTCCTACGAGCAGTACTTC. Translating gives CASSATGDNSYEQYF.

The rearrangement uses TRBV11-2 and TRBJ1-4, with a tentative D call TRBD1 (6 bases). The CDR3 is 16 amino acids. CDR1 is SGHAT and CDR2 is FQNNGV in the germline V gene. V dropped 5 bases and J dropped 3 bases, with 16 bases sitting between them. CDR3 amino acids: CASSPPGARPNEKLFF. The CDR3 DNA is TGTGCCAGCAGCCCACCAGGGGCACGGCCTAATGAAAAACTGTTTTTT. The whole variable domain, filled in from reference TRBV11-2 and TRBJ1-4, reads EAGVAQSPRYKIIEKRQSVAFWCNPISGHATLYWYQQILGQGPKLLIQFQNNGVVDDSQLPKDRFSAERLKGVDSTLKIQPAKLEDSAVYLCASSPPGARPNEKLFFGSGTQLSVL.

The CDR3 coding sequence is TGTGCCAGCAGCCAAGGCGTTCAAGGGTATGGCTACACCTTC. This translates into CASSQGVQGYGYTF. This chain links TRBV3-1 (or the pseudogene TRBV3-2) with TRBJ1-2; D uncertain. V lost 1 base to trimming and J lost 5 bases, with 11 bases between them. CDR3 size: 14 residues. Germline V gene sequence: CDR1 LGHDT, CDR2 YNNKEL (reference sequence).

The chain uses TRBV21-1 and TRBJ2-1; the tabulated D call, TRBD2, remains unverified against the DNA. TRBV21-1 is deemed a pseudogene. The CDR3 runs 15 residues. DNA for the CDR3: TGTGCCAGCAGCAAATGCGGGAGGGCCTACAATGAGCAGTTCTTC. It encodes CASSKCGRAYNEQFF.

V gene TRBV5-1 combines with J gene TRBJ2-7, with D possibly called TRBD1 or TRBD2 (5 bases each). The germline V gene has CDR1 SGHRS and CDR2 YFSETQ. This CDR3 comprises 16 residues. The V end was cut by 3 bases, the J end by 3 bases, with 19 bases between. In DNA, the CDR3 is TGCGCCAGCAGCTCCGGGACGAGGGGCCCTCTCTACGAGCAGTACTTC. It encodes CASSSGTRGPLYEQYF. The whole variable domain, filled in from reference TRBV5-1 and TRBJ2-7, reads KAGVTQTPRYLIKTRGQQVTLSCSPISGHRSVSWYQQTPGQGLQFLFEYFSETQRNKGNFPGRFSGRQFSNSRSEMNVSTLELGDSALYLCASSSGTRGPLYEQYFGPGTRLTVT.

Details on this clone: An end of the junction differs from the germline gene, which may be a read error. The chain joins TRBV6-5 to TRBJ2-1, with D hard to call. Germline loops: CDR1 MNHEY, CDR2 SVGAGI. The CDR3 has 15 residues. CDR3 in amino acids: CASSDSQRVAGEQFF. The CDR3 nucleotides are TGTGCCAGCAGTGACTCGCAACGGGTAGCTGGAGAGCAGTTCTTC.

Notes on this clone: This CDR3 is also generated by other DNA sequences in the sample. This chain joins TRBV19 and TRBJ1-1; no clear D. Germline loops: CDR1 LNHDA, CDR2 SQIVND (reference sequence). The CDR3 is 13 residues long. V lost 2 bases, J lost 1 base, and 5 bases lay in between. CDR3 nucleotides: TGTGCCAGTAGTATACCAGGGAACACTGAAGCTTTCTTT. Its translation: CASSIPGNTEAFF.

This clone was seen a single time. The CDR3 protein is CASERTGQRDIQYF. The CDR3 bases are TGTGCCTCCGAAAGGACAGGCCAAAGGGACATTCAGTACTTC. The chain employs TRBV30 and TRBJ2-4; 7 bases fit TRBD1. V shed 7 bases, J shed 8 bases, and the junction held 14 bases outside the gene matches. The CDR3 consists of 14 residues. Germline CDR1 reads GTSNPN; CDR2 reads SVGIG (reference sequence).

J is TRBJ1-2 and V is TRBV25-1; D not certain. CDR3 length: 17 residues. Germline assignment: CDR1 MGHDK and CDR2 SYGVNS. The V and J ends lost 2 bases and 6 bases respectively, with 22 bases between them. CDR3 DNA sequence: TGTGCCAGCAGTGAACCGGGGTCAGCCTCCAAAATGGATGGCTACACCTTC. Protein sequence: CASSEPGSASKMDGYTF.